The rows below give T cell receptor beta chains drawn from one sample of a study of technical replicates of blood from several donors. Generated by immunoSEQ multiplex PCR, the TCRdb table keeps only in-frame clones and is missing some. The sample contains about 97,000 clones, about 95% of which appear only once. Source material: T cells isolated from PBMCs. The receptors come from a human donor in good health. The CDR3 runs from the conserved cysteine through the conserved F or W. D genes are given only for firm matches. Rows may omit the clone size; those that give it use once, few, many or a size class.

length	D	J	size	V	DNA	CDR3
13	.	TRBJ2-7	once	TRBV7-9	TGTGCCAGCACCTCTAGCCTGGACTACGAGCAGTACTTC	CASTSSLDYEQYF
14	.	TRBJ2-5	.	TRBV13	TGTGCCAGCAGCTTTGTAACATCCCAAGAGACCCAGTACTTC	CASSFVTSQETQYF
14	TRBD2	TRBJ2-7	.	TRBV10-3	TGTGCCATCGGTGAGGGAGGGCCGGTCTACGAGCAGTACTTC	CAIGEGGPVYEQYF
12	.	TRBJ1-5	.	TRBV19	TGTGCCAGTGGGGGAAGGGGGCAGCCCCAGCATTTT	CASGGRGQPQHF
11	TRBD2	TRBJ2-3	.	TRBV6-5	TGTGCCAGCCGGGGGGCAGATACGCAGTATTTT	CASRGADTQYF
12	.	TRBJ2-2	.	TRBV5-4	TGTGCCGCCCTTTCAGGGTCCGGGGAGCTGTTTTTT	CAALSGSGELFF
13	TRBD2	TRBJ2-1	.	TRBV2	TGTGCCAGCGTCCTGGGACTAAACAATGAGCAGTTCTTC	CASVLGLNNEQFF
15	.	TRBJ2-1	.	TRBV9	TGTGCCAGCACCCGGACAGCCCTATCCTACAATGAGCAGTTCTTC	CASTRTALSYNEQFF
13	.	TRBJ2-1	.	TRBV2	TGTGCCAGCAGTGAAGAGAGTTTCAATGAGCAGTTCTTC	CASSEESFNEQFF
17	.	TRBJ2-7	.	TRBV28	TGTGCCAGCAGTTTAGTGGGGCACAGGCTTAACAGTTACGAGCAGTACTTC	CASSLVGHRLNSYEQYF
12	.	TRBJ1-2	.	TRBV5-6	TGTGCCAGCAGCTCCTCAGACTATGGCTACACCTTC	CASSSSDYGYTF
14	.	TRBJ2-3	.	TRBV19	TGTGCCAGTAGTTGGTCTAGCGGCACAGATACGCAGTATTTT	CASSWSSGTDTQYF
15	.	TRBJ2-7	.	TRBV28	TGTGCCAGCCTAACCCTCGGGGAAGGTACCTACGAGCAGTACTTC	CASLTLGEGTYEQYF
17	TRBD2	TRBJ2-1	.	TRBV27	TGTGCCAGCAGTTTATTCCGGACTAGCGGGAGACTCAATGAGCAGTTCTTC	CASSLFRTSGRLNEQFF
15	TRBD1	TRBJ1-2	.	TRBV27	TGTGCCAGCAGTTTATCGCGGGACAGAGTCAACGGCTACACCTTC	CASSLSRDRVNGYTF
14	TRBD2	TRBJ2-1	.	TRBV7-3	TGTGCCAGCAGCATTGGACTAGCGATGTCAGATCAGTTCTTC	CASSIGLAMSDQFF
13	TRBD1	TRBJ2-2	once	TRBV15	TGTGCCACCCGACAGGGGTGGGCCGGGGAGCTGTTTTTT	CATRQGWAGELFF
12	.	TRBJ1-2	.	TRBV9	TGTGCCAGCAGCCAACAGGGCGGTGGCTACACCTTC	CASSQQGGGYTF
14	.	TRBJ2-3	.	TRBV7-3	TGTGCCAGCAGCTTTCCCTCTAGAACAGATACGCAGTATTTT	CASSFPSRTDTQYF
15	TRBD1	TRBJ2-1	.	TRBV9	TGTGCCAGCAGCGTAACAGGGGGCGATTACAATGAGCAGTTCTTC	CASSVTGGDYNEQFF
19	TRBD2	TRBJ2-1	.	TRBV7-9	TGTGCCAGCAGCCCTGGGGTAGCGGGAGCCCTGAGCTCCTACAATGAGCAGTTCTTC	CASSPGVAGALSSYNEQFF
14	TRBD1	TRBJ1-5	.	TRBV19	TGTGCCAGTAGTACCGGGACAGGCAATCAGCCCCAGCATTTT	CASSTGTGNQPQHF
13	.	TRBJ2-2	once	TRBV30	TGTGCCTGGAGTGTGGCCCACACCGGGGAGCTGTTTTTT	CAWSVAHTGELFF
20	TRBD2	TRBJ2-6	.	TRBV18	TGTGCCAGCTCACCGCCTAAGCCTAGCGGGCTACTTACTGGGGCCAACGTCCTGACTTTC	CASSPPKPSGLLTGANVLTF
17	TRBD2	TRBJ2-7	.	TRBV7-8	TGTGCCAGCGTACGCATGGGCGAAGGACTAGCGGCTTACGAGCAGTACTTC	CASVRMGEGLAAYEQYF
11	.	TRBJ1-1	.	TRBV2	TGTGCCAGCAAAAGAGACATTGAAGCTTTCTTT	CASKRDIEAFF
14	.	TRBJ1-2	once	TRBV5-1	TGCGCCAGCAGCTTGGCCCGCAGGGGTTATGGCTACACCTTC	CASSLARRGYGYTF
13	TRBD1	TRBJ2-2	.	TRBV28	TGTGCCACCGGACAGGGGGACACCGGGGAGCTGTTTTTT	CATGQGDTGELFF
13	.	TRBJ1-2	.	TRBV2	TGTGCCAGCAGTGTAAGAGTCAACTATGGCTACACCTTC	CASSVRVNYGYTF
15	.	TRBJ2-1	once	TRBV5-1	TGCGCCAGCAGCTTGGGGACGGGGACCTACAATGAGCAGTTCTTC	CASSLGTGTYNEQFF
13	.	TRBJ1-2	.	TRBV5-8	TGTGCCAGCAGCCCGGACACTTTCTATGGCTACACCTTC	CASSPDTFYGYTF
17	TRBD2	TRBJ2-3	.	TRBV6-1	TGTGCCAGCAGTGAGGAGTGGTCCGGGACTAGAGCGTTGACGCAGTATTTT	CASSEEWSGTRALTQYF
13	.	TRBJ1-1	.	TRBV7-8	TGTGCCAGCAGCTTTACAGGGAACACTGAAGCTTTCTTT	CASSFTGNTEAFF
18	TRBD2	TRBJ2-5	.	TRBV7-8	TGTGCCAGCAGCTTCTACCCGGGGGGGAGGGCCTTGGGAGAGACCCAGTACTTC	CASSFYPGGRALGETQYF
13	.	TRBJ2-7	.	TRBV19	TGTGCCAGTAGTATGAGTCTACTCTACGAGCAGTACTTC	CASSMSLLYEQYF
11	.	TRBJ2-7	.	TRBV20-1	TGCAGTGCTAGACTACCCTACGAGCAGTACTTC	CSARLPYEQYF
17	TRBD2	TRBJ2-2	.	TRBV5-1	TGCGCCAGCAGCGAACTCGGACTAGCGGGAGTCGCCGGGGAGCTGTTTTTT	CASSELGLAGVAGELFF
15	.	TRBJ1-1	.	TRBV30	TGTGCCTGGAGTGTAGGGGGTTCGGTCGACACTGAAGCTTTCTTT	CAWSVGGSVDTEAFF
14	TRBD1	TRBJ1-1	.	TRBV29-1	TGCAGCGCCGGGTTGCAGGGGGCGCTGACTGAAGCTTTCTTT	CSAGLQGALTEAFF